The 15 T cell receptor beta chains below all came from one sample that was sequenced in a study of response to subunit inactivated influenza vaccine. TCRdb re-derived calls from the RT-PCR reads in MiXCR, one entry per CDR3 protein. Among around 710,000 distinct CDR3 sequences listed, approximately 14% were seen once. The sequencing used PBMCs from blood, collected roughly 2 weeks before vaccination. These receptors originate from a man between 50 and 59 years old who received an inactivated influenza vaccine.

The chain employs TRBV20-1 and TRBJ2-3; maybe TRBD2 (6 bases). Trimming pared 3 bases from V and 3 bases from J, leaving 22 bases between. CDR3 length: 17 residues. Germline loops: CDR1 DFQATT, CDR2 SNEGSKA (reference sequence). CDR3 nucleotide sequence: TGCAGTGCTAGCCCGTTCCCCGGCGGGGCGATGACAGATACGCAGTATTTT. Its translation is CSASPFPGGAMTDTQYF.

The chain employs TRBV12-3 or TRBV12-4 and TRBJ1-1; TRBD1 agrees at 9 bases. The CDR3 runs 11 residues. J lost 11 bases, V lost 6 bases, and 4 bases had no gene match. The CDR3 DNA reads TGTGCCAGCAGAGCCGGGACAGGGGCTTTCTTT. It yields the protein CASRAGTGAFF.

V is TRBV21-1 and J is TRBJ2-1; the table's D gene call, TRBD1, was not cross checked with the DNA. TRBV21-1 represents a pseudogene. The CDR3 totals 14 residues. The CDR3 nucleotides read TGTGCCAGGGGCGACTTAACAGGGTCCAATGAGCAGTTCTTC. This encodes CARGDLTGSNEQFF.

Many counts were recorded for this clonotype. The chain uses TRBV29-1 and TRBJ2-7; 8 positions agree with TRBD1. J gave up 3 bases and V 1 base, and 5 bases lay outside the gene matches. The length of the CDR3 is 14 residues. Germline V gives CDR1 SQVTM, CDR2 ANQGSEA. The CDR3 bases are TGCAGCGTTGAAGGTACCGACAGGGGCTACGAGCAGTACTTC. Its translation: CSVEGTDRGYEQYF.

The chain combines TRBV9 with TRBJ2-7; the D gene is possibly TRBD1 (5 bases). Trimming pared 3 bases from V and 0 bases from J, leaving 10 bases between. Germline CDR1 and CDR2: SGDLS and YYNGEE. This CDR3 is built from 14 residues. CDR3 DNA sequence: TGTGCCAGCAGCGCAGGGCCCTTCTCCTACGAGCAGTACTTC. This sequence encodes CASSAGPFSYEQYF.

The rearrangement links TRBV9 to TRBJ2-4, with 9 bases aligning to TRBD2. V trimming: 4 bases; J trimming: 2 bases; junction bases outside the gene matches: 10. The CDR3 has 17 residues. Germline CDR1 reads SGDLS; CDR2 reads YYNGEE. The CDR3 region has the DNA TGTGCCAGCAGCCCAGACCCGGCGGGAGGGTCCAAAAACATTCAGTACTTC. Its protein product is CASSPDPAGGSKNIQYF.

Only a few counts were recorded for this clonotype. The gene calls are TRBV11-2 and TRBJ1-3, with TRBD1 as a possible D gene (6 bases). Germline loops: CDR1 SGHAT, CDR2 FQNNGV. This CDR3 is built from 18 residues. Trimming cost V 5 bases and J 3 bases, with 23 bases left between them. The CDR3 sequence is CASSPRTDQATFGNTIYF. The CDR3, as DNA: TGTGCCAGCAGCCCCCGGACAGACCAAGCGACCTTTGGAAACACCATATATTTT. The entire variable domain, with the rest obtained from reference TRBV11-2 and TRBJ1-3, is as follows: EAGVAQSPRYKIIEKRQSVAFWCNPISGHATLYWYQQILGQGPKLLIQFQNNGVVDDSQLPKDRFSAERLKGVDSTLKIQPAKLEDSAVYLCASSPRTDQATFGNTIYFGEGSWLTVV.

This clonotype was picked up a small number of times. The V gene is TRBV24-1, the J gene TRBJ2-1, with TRBD2 as a possible D gene (5 bases). V was trimmed by 3 bases and J by 15 bases, leaving 17 bases between them. The germline CDR1 and CDR2 sequences are KGHDR and SFDVKD. The CDR3 is 13 amino acids. This CDR3 is CATSDVRSSGWFF. In DNA form, the CDR3 reads TGTGCCACCAGTGATGTACGGAGTTCGGGGTGGTTCTTC.

This clonotype was observed a handful of times. This rearrangement joins TRBV6-5 to TRBJ2-2, with 7 nucleotides matching TRBD2. Germline CDR1 reads MNHEY; CDR2 reads SVGAGI. J was trimmed by 4 bases and V by 4 bases; bases with no gene match: 6. The CDR3 covers 15 residues. The CDR3 protein is CASSWTSSPTGELFF. The CDR3 coding sequence is TGTGCCAGCAGTTGGACTAGTAGTCCCACCGGGGAGCTGTTTTTT.

This clonotype was found a few times. The gene calls are TRBV18 and TRBJ2-7, with a tentative D call TRBD2 (5 bases). The length of the CDR3 is 13 residues. CDR1 is KGHSH, CDR2 LQKENI, per germline. V shed 6 bases and J shed 6 bases, with 15 bases lying between them. The CDR3 region has the DNA TGTGCCAGCTCTACAAGCCAAGGGAGCGAGCAGTACTTC. This encodes CASSTSQGSEQYF.

The table lists this clonotype with many counts. The chain uses TRBV29-1 and TRBJ2-1; no firm D call. The CDR3 contains 15 residues. The germline V and J ends were trimmed by 7 bases and 5 bases, with 21 bases remaining between them. Germline V gives CDR1 SQVTM, CDR2 ANQGSEA. CDR3 in amino acids: CSAVRMWAEDNEQFF. DNA for the CDR3: TGCAGCGCTGTTCGAATGTGGGCCGAGGACAATGAGCAGTTCTTC.

This clonotype was seen only a few times. J is TRBJ2-1 and V is TRBV9, with D possibly TRBD1 on 5 matching bases. The CDR3 is 14 residues long. CDR1 and CDR2 (germline): SGDLS, YYNGEE. The ends were cut back, 0 bases at V and 5 bases at J, with 9 bases in the middle. The CDR3, as DNA: TGTGCCAGCAGCGTAGATGGCAGGGACAATGAGCAGTTCTTC. It yields the protein CASSVDGRDNEQFF.

This clonotype was recorded a few times. The V gene is TRBV6-5, the J gene TRBJ2-7; D tentatively reads TRBD1 or TRBD2 (5 bases each). The CDR3 is made up of 18 amino acids. Trimming pared 0 bases from V and 0 bases from J, leaving 18 bases between. The germline gives CDR1 MNHEY, CDR2 SVGAGI. Here the CDR3 DNA reads TGTGCCAGCAGTTACTCTAGTCCCGGACACCTAGCCTCCTACGAGCAGTACTTC. This gives the protein CASSYSSPGHLASYEQYF.

Ten or more counts support this clonotype. This chain links TRBV28 with TRBJ2-7, with a weak D call TRBD1 (5 bases). Per germline, CDR1 MDHEN and CDR2 SYDVKM. CDR3 length: 14 residues. Deletions cut 2 bases from V and 4 bases from J, with 12 bases between. The CDR3 DNA follows: TGTGCCAGCAGTTTAGTTCGACAGCCGTACGAGCAGTACTTC. Protein: CASSLVRQPYEQYF.

The chain combines TRBV20-1 with TRBJ2-7; 8 bases map to TRBD2. Per germline, CDR1 DFQATT and CDR2 SNEGSKA (reference sequence). The CDR3 consists of 12 residues. The CDR3 spells CSVGGDLYEQYF. The CDR3, as DNA: TGCAGCGTCGGGGGGGACTTATACGAGCAGTACTTC.